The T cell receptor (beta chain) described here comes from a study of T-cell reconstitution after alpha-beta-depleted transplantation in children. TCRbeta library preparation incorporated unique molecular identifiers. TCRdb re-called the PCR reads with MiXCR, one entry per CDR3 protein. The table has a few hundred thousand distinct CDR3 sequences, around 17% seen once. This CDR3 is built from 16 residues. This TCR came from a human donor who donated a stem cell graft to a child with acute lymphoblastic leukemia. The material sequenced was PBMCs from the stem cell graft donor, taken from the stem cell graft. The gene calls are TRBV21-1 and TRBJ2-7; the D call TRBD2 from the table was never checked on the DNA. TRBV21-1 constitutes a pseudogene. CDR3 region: CASSKDQGSYTYEQYF. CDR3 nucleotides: TGTGCCAGCAGCAAAGACCAAGGGAGCTATACCTACGAGCAGTACTTC.